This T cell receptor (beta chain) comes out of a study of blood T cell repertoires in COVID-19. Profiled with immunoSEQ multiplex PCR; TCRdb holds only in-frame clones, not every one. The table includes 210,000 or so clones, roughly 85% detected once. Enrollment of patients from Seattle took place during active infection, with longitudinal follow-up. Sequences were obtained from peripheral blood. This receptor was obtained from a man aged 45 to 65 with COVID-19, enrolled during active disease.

This CDR3 is CASSSLGRVNTEAFF. For the CDR3, the DNA is TGTGCCAGCAGCTCCCTGGGGAGGGTGAACACTGAAGCTTTCTTT. The chain recombines TRBV5-4 with TRBJ1-1; D is unclear. With 3 bases removed from V and 0 bases from J, the gap between germline ends came to 12 bases. Per germline, CDR1 SGHNT and CDR2 YYREEE (reference sequence). The CDR3 has 15 residues.